The 20 T cell receptor beta chains below come from one sample, sequenced in a study of neurological immune-mediated disorders. One entry per CDR3 protein, called by TCRdb with MiXCR from the 5' RACE reads. The sample consists of 55,000 to 70,000 distinct CDR3 sequences, roughly 11% of them appearing once. The sequenced sample was PBMCs. Receptors originate from a man between 60 and 75 years old in good health.

Ten or more counts support this clonotype. J is TRBJ1-3 and V is TRBV7-2, with D unresolved. Germline CDR1 reads SGHTA; CDR2 reads FQGNSA. Trimming removed 2 bases at V and 0 bases at J, with 8 bases between. The CDR3 spans 15 residues. CDR3 DNA sequence: TGTGCCAGCAGCTTAAATCCCAGCTCTGGAAACACCATATATTTT. This codes for CASSLNPSSGNTIYF.

The CDR3 is CASSSTTGGADTQYF. As DNA, the CDR3 is TGCGCCAGCAGTTCGACGACAGGGGGGGCAGATACGCAGTATTTT. V and J are TRBV5-1 and TRBJ2-3, with TRBD1 matching 9 bases. Trimming removed 5 bases from V and 4 bases from J; junction bases left unmatched: 8. The CDR3 sequence is 15 residues long. CDR1 is SGHRS, CDR2 YFSETQ, per germline.

The sample holds many counts of this clonotype. The gene calls are TRBV4-3 and TRBJ1-2, with D tentatively TRBD1 (5 bases). This CDR3 comprises 16 residues. Between the trimmed V and J ends, which lost 0 bases and 2 bases, there was a span of 13 bases. Germline loops: CDR1 LGHNA, CDR2 YSLEER. The CDR3 DNA is TGCGCCAGCAGCCAAGAACCCGCGGGACTCAACTATGGCTACACCTTC. Amino acid sequence: CASSQEPAGLNYGYTF.

This clonotype was seen many times. V usage is TRBV5-1 and J usage is TRBJ2-7, with 9 bases aligning to TRBD1. The CDR3 has 15 amino acids. V lost 0 bases and J lost 3; bases outside the gene matches: 4. Germline V gene lookup returns CDR1 SGHRS and CDR2 YFSETQ. CDR3 sequence: CASSLAPGQGYEQYF. The CDR3 DNA sequence: TGCGCCAGCAGCTTGGCCCCGGGACAGGGCTACGAGCAGTACTTC.

This clonotype was detected many times. The chain couples TRBV20-1 to TRBJ1-1; 7 bases align to TRBD1. This CDR3 region has 12 residues. Germline V gene sequence: CDR1 DFQATT, CDR2 SNEGSKA (reference sequence). Trimming cost V 6 bases and J 13 bases; bases outside gene matches: 14. CDR3 region: CSARPDRPAVFF. CDR3 bases: TGCAGTGCCAGACCGGACAGGCCAGCAGTTTTCTTT.

In its sample, this clonotype was seen many times. The chain carries TRBV12-3 or TRBV12-4 and TRBJ2-1; TRBD2 might be the D (6 bases). V lost 3 bases and J 7 bases, leaving 7 bases between the germline ends. The CDR3 runs 12 residues. The CDR3 nucleotides read TGTGCCAGCAGTTTCGGGGGAAATGAGCAGTTCTTC. Translating gives CASSFGGNEQFF.

This clonotype was counted only a few times. This chain connects TRBV18 to TRBJ2-7, with 14 bases matching TRBD2. Losses at the gene ends were 3 bases for V and 5 bases for J; bases not matched to a gene: 3. Per germline, CDR1 KGHSH and CDR2 LQKENI. CDR3 length: 15 residues. DNA of the CDR3: TGTGCCAGCTCACCGCCGGGACTAGCGGGGGACGAGCAGTACTTC. Its protein product is CASSPPGLAGDEQYF.

This clonotype was detected ten times or more. This sequence joins TRBV12-3 or TRBV12-4 and TRBJ1-5; maybe TRBD1 (5 bases). The length of the CDR3 is 16 residues. Trimming took off 4 bases at V and 4 bases at J, with 17 bases between the two ends. The CDR3 protein is CASSSEGQRGNQPQHF. The CDR3 DNA reads TGTGCCAGCAGTTCAGAGGGGCAGAGAGGTAATCAGCCCCAGCATTTT.

There are many counts of this clonotype. The rearrangement links TRBV20-1 to TRBJ1-5; perhaps TRBD1 as D (6 bases). CDR3 size: 15 residues. Trimming stripped 3 bases from V and 7 bases from J, with 19 bases between. Germline V gives CDR1 DFQATT, CDR2 SNEGSKA (reference sequence). The CDR3 loop is CSASQGFETGQPQHF. The CDR3 DNA is TGCAGTGCTAGCCAGGGGTTCGAGACGGGGCAGCCCCAGCATTTT.

Worth noting for this clonotype: This clone may be a read error of a much larger clone one base away. The V gene is TRBV18, the J gene TRBJ2-5; D not certain. The CDR3 has 13 residues. Germline V lookup: CDR1 KGHSH, CDR2 LQKENI. The CDR3 region has the DNA TGTGCCAGCTCACCTCGCTTGCAAGAGACCGAGTACTTC. Translation gives CASSPRLQETEYF.

This clonotype was recorded at least ten times. The V call is TRBV29-1, the J call TRBJ1-3, with D possibly TRBD1 on 6 matching bases. The V and J ends lost 7 bases and 0 bases respectively, with 16 bases between them. Per the germline V gene, CDR1 is SQVTM and CDR2 is ANQGSEA. This CDR3 comprises 15 residues. Here the CDR3 DNA reads TGCAGCGCAGGGGAACAGGGTAGCTCTGGAAACACCATATATTTT. Translation gives CSAGEQGSSGNTIYF.

This clonotype was seen ten or more times. The chain employs TRBV5-1 and TRBJ1-1, with 10 nucleotides matching TRBD1. After removal of 4 bases from V and 2 bases from J, the junction contained 8 bases not matched to a gene. Looked up from germline, CDR1 is SGHRS and CDR2 is YFSETQ. The CDR3 is made up of 16 amino acids. Here the CDR3 reads CASSQGQGQLNTEAFF. CDR3 bases: TGCGCCAGCAGCCAGGGACAGGGGCAGTTAAACACTGAAGCTTTCTTT.

This clonotype appeared many times. The chain carries TRBV5-5 and TRBJ2-7; D is possibly TRBD2 (6 bases). The CDR3 length is 16 residues. Germline-derived CDR1 and CDR2 are SGHKS and YYEKEE (reference sequence). Trimming left V 0 bases short and J 2 bases short, with 15 bases between. CDR3 loop: CASSLAAGPQPYEQYF. The CDR3 nucleotides are TGTGCCAGCAGCTTGGCGGCGGGGCCCCAACCCTACGAGCAGTACTTC.

This clonotype showed up many times. DNA of the CDR3: TGTGCCAGCAGCTTGGCCATCCTCAGTGGAAACACCATATATTTT. This gives the protein CASSLAILSGNTIYF. This rearrangement joins TRBV5-5 to TRBJ1-3; no clear D gene. The length of the CDR3 is 15 residues. V was cut by 0 bases and J by 3 bases, with 10 bases left in between. Germline CDR1 SGHKS, CDR2 YYEKEE (reference sequence).

This clonotype was recorded at least ten times. The chain recombines TRBV5-1 with TRBJ2-5; possible D gene TRBD2, 6 bases. This CDR3 spans 15 amino acids. V was trimmed by 2 bases and J by 4 bases, leaving 15 bases between them. Per the germline V gene, CDR1 is SGHRS and CDR2 is YFSETQ. The CDR3 region has the DNA TGCGCCAGCAGCTTAGGTAGCGGCGCTCCAGAGACCCAGTACTTC. Protein sequence: CASSLGSGAPETQYF.

This clonotype was seen ten or more times. This chain uses TRBV5-5 with TRBJ2-3; no clear D. The CDR3 loop spans 16 amino acids. Germline loops: CDR1 SGHKS, CDR2 YYEKEE (reference sequence). V was shortened by 0 bases and J by 0 bases, with 11 bases between the two germline ends. Here the CDR3 reads CASSLEGQASTDTQYF. The CDR3 DNA reads as TGTGCCAGCAGCTTGGAAGGGCAGGCCAGCACAGATACGCAGTATTTT. Complete variable domain (other parts from reference TRBV5-5 and TRBJ2-3): DAGVTQSPTHLIKTRGQQVTLRCSPISGHKSVSWYQQVLGQGPQFIFQYYEKEERGRGNFPDRFSARQFPNYSSELNVNALLLGDSALYLCASSLEGQASTDTQYFGPGTRLTVL.

The table lists this clonotype with many counts. The chain uses TRBV7-9 and TRBJ2-1, with D unclear. CDR1 SEHNR and CDR2 FQNEAQ come from the germline V gene (reference sequence). The ends were cut back, 1 base at V and 10 bases at J, with 8 bases in the middle. This CDR3 is 12 amino acids long. As DNA, the CDR3 is TGTGCCAGCAGCTTAGGGGGTGGGGAGCAGTTCTTC. Translated, it gives CASSLGGGEQFF.

There are many counts of this clonotype. The chain is built from TRBV5-1 and TRBJ1-2; no reliable D call. The germline gives CDR1 SGHRS, CDR2 YFSETQ. The CDR3 sequence is 15 residues long. Trimming stripped 6 bases from V and 3 bases from J, with 18 bases between. The chain's CDR3 is CASTPDGLWDYGYTF. As DNA, the CDR3 is TGCGCCAGCACCCCGGACGGGCTATGGGACTATGGCTACACCTTC.

This clonotype was observed many times. The rearrangement links TRBV29-1 to TRBJ2-1; D ambiguous. The ends were cut back, 4 bases at V and 0 bases at J, with 13 bases in the middle. Germline-derived CDR1 and CDR2 are SQVTM and ANQGSEA. The CDR3 spans 15 residues. CDR3 sequence (DNA): TGCAGCGTTGGACGGACCTCCAGCTCCTACAATGAGCAGTTCTTC. This codes for CSVGRTSSSYNEQFF.

In this sample, this clonotype turned up many times. The CDR3 loop reads CSARVDQGLRTEAFF. The CDR3 nucleotides read TGCAGTGCTAGAGTCGATCAGGGGCTGAGGACTGAAGCTTTCTTT. The chain links TRBV20-1 to TRBJ1-1, with D tentatively TRBD1 (6 bases). Germline CDR1 and CDR2: DFQATT and SNEGSKA (reference sequence). The CDR3 loop spans 15 amino acids. Trimming stripped 1 base from V and 5 bases from J, with 17 bases between.